These T cell receptor beta chains were read from a single sample in a study of metastatic and nonmetastatic thyroid tumors. TCRdb re-analyzed the PCR reads through MiXCR. This repertoire shows roughly 20,000 clones, over 25% found once; its top ten account for under 25%. Material for sequencing was blood. The source of these receptors is a female donor with papillary thyroid cancer or a benign thyroid nodule (not recorded which). Some clones in this sample may be carry-over from other donors' samples. CDR3s leave out the opening cysteine and the closing phenylalanine or tryptophan. The D gene is left open where the match is weak.

J: TRBJ2-7
V: TRBV12-3/TRBV12-4
D: TRBD2
CDR3: ASRATLAGEGRYEQY

J: TRBJ2-6
V: TRBV28
D: -
CDR3: ASSLGTLSGANVLT

J: TRBJ1-4
V: TRBV12-3/TRBV12-4
D: -
CDR3: ASSLAGAPEKLF

J: TRBJ1-5
V: TRBV11-2
D: -
CDR3: ASSFDSRGKGQPQH

J: TRBJ2-2
V: TRBV5-1
D: -
CDR3: ASSLVFESGELF

J: TRBJ1-4
V: TRBV5-1
D: -
CDR3: ASSQRPPVLAANEKLF

J: TRBJ1-5
V: TRBV27
D: TRBD1
CDR3: ASTPTRRTGPGSQPQH

J: TRBJ1-5
V: TRBV6-1
D: -
CDR3: ASALIREEPQH

J: TRBJ2-1
V: TRBV6-1
D: -
CDR3: ASSRREIAYNEQF

J: TRBJ1-3
V: TRBV11-2
D: -
CDR3: ESSFSPVASGNTIY

J: TRBJ1-6
V: TRBV11-2
D: -
CDR3: ASRSPGKGDSPLH